Below are 11 T cell receptor beta chains sequenced from a single sample in a study of T cells in Graves' hyperthyroidism and ophthalmopathy. Amplification of TCR beta CDR3 regions was performed using RNA transcripts as template. TCR CDR3 regions were first amplified by RT-PCR with HTBI primers. One entry per CDR3 protein results from TCRdb running MiXCR on the multiplex PCR reads. This sample has some 350,000 distinct CDR3 sequences, with about 18% found just once. The sequenced material came from blood. The receptors originated from a woman younger than 30 with Graves' hyperthyroidism.

As DNA, the CDR3 is TGTGCCAGCAGCCCAATCGGGCTATCAGGGAGGGCTTTCTTT. It translates to CASSPIGLSGRAFF. The chain carries TRBV3-1 and TRBJ1-1; maybe TRBD1 (5 bases). Deletions cut 4 bases from V and 11 bases from J, with 20 bases between. Per germline, CDR1 LGHDT and CDR2 YNNKEL (reference sequence). The CDR3 loop spans 14 amino acids. Full variable domain (missing parts from reference TRBV3-1 and TRBJ1-1): DTAVSQTPKYLVTQMGNDKSIKCEQNLGHDTMYWYKQDSKKFLKIMFSYNNKELIINETVPNRFSPKSPDKAHLNLHINSLELGDSAVYFCASSPIGLSGRAFFGQGTRLTVV.

This clonotype has a count of ten or more. The rearrangement joins TRBV3-1 to TRBJ1-3; D is uncertain. Trimming removed 4 bases from V and 3 bases from J, with 22 bases in between. This CDR3 is built from 18 residues. In germline, CDR1 is LGHDT, CDR2 YNNKEL (reference sequence). CDR3 sequence (DNA): TGTGCCAGCAGCCCCACCCTCAAGCATAGGGCGTTTGGAAACACCATATATTTT. Protein sequence: CASSPTLKHRAFGNTIYF.

This clonotype was observed many times. V gene TRBV20-1 combines with J gene TRBJ2-7; 14 bases map to TRBD2. Germline V gene data show CDR1 as DFQATT and CDR2 as SNEGSKA (reference sequence). This CDR3 spans 16 amino acids. J gave up 0 bases and V 6 bases, and 7 bases lay outside the gene matches. This chain's CDR3 is CSATGTSGGSSYEQYF. The CDR3 region has the DNA TGCAGTGCAACCGGGACTAGCGGGGGTTCCTCCTACGAGCAGTACTTC.

There are many counts of this clonotype. CDR3 residues: CASSPFQQGRTGELFF. Here the CDR3 DNA reads TGTGCCAGCAGCCCATTCCAACAGGGGAGGACCGGGGAGCTGTTTTTT. This rearrangement joins TRBV3-1 to TRBJ2-2; D may be TRBD1 (7 bases). The CDR3 has 16 amino acids. V lost 4 bases and J lost 5, with 17 bases in between. Per the germline V gene, CDR1 is LGHDT and CDR2 is YNNKEL (reference sequence).

At least ten counts were recorded for this clonotype. The chain joins TRBV12-3 or TRBV12-4 to TRBJ1-5, with D unresolved. Trimming stripped 5 bases from V and 0 bases from J, with 8 bases between. The CDR3 is 14 amino acids. The DNA of the CDR3 is TGTGCCAGCAGTGGATGGTCTAGCAATCAGCCCCAGCATTTT. Encoded protein: CASSGWSSNQPQHF.

The sample holds a few counts of this clonotype. This may be a read error: a much more frequent sequence differs by one nucleotide. V usage is TRBV7-2 and J usage is TRBJ2-4, with TRBD1 as a possible D gene (5 bases). The germline gives CDR1 SGHTA, CDR2 FQGNSA. The CDR3 covers 11 residues. The CDR3 DNA follows: TGTGCCAGTGTGGGGTTGGACATTAAGTACTTC. The encoded protein is CASVGLDIKYF.

In this sample, this clonotype turned up many times. The chain couples TRBV10-2 to TRBJ1-2, with D possibly being TRBD1 (5 bases). This CDR3 region has 14 residues. Trimming pared 7 bases from V and 4 bases from J, leaving 16 bases between. Germline V gives CDR1 WSHSY, CDR2 SAAADI. The CDR3 nucleotides read TGCGCCAGCAACTCAGGGTGGGAAGCCTATGGCTACACCTTC. It specifies CASNSGWEAYGYTF.

V is TRBV4-1 and J is TRBJ1-6; unclear D gene. This CDR3 spans 16 amino acids. Per the germline V gene, CDR1 is MGHRA and CDR2 is YSYEKL. The V end was cut by 1 base, the J end by 7 bases, with 14 bases between. The CDR3 nucleotides read TGCGCCAGCAGCCAAGGGGCCCTTCCTATCAATTCACCCCTCCACTTT. Its protein is CASSQGALPINSPLHF.

The table lists this clonotype with many counts. A junction end diverges from the germline sequence, so it may reflect a read error. The rearrangement uses TRBV6-1 and TRBJ2-5; the D gene is possibly TRBD1 (6 bases). The CDR3 is 12 amino acids. Germline CDR1 and CDR2: MNHNS and SASEGT. The CDR3 coding sequence is TGCGCCTTTGGACAGTCTCAAGAGACCCAGTACTTC. This codes for CAFGQSQETQYF.

Ten or more counts support this clonotype. The gene calls are TRBV6-1 and TRBJ2-3; 11 nucleotides align to TRBD2. Unmatched junction bases numbered 0, after V lost 3 bases and J lost 4 bases. The CDR3 totals 14 residues. CDR1 MNHNS and CDR2 SASEGT come from the germline V gene. The CDR3 region has the DNA TGTGCCAGCAGTGAGGGACTAGCGGCAGATACGCAGTATTTT. Translated: CASSEGLAADTQYF.

This clonotype was recorded at least ten times. The chain uses TRBV11-2 and TRBJ1-3; D perhaps matches TRBD1 (6 bases). Germline V lookup: CDR1 SGHAT, CDR2 FQNNGV. Trimming took 0 bases from V and 6 from J, leaving 9 bases between them. The CDR3 consists of 14 residues. CDR3 amino acids: CASSLDRQENTIYF. The CDR3 nucleotides are TGTGCCAGCAGCTTAGACAGACAGGAAAACACCATATATTTT.